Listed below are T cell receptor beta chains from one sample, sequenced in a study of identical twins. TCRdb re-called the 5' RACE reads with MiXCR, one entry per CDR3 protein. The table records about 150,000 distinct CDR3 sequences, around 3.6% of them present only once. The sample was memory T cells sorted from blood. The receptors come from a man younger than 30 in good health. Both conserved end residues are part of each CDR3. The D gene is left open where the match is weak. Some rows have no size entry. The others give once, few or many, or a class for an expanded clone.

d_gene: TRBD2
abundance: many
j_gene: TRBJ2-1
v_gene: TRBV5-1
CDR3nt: TGCGCCAGCAGGCTGCTCGGGAGGCAAGGGAGGAATGAGCAGTTCTTC
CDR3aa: CASRLLGRQGRNEQFF

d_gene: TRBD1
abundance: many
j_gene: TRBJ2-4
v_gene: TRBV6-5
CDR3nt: TGTGCCAGCAGTTACCAGGGACAGGGAAACATTCAGTACTTC
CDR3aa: CASSYQGQGNIQYF

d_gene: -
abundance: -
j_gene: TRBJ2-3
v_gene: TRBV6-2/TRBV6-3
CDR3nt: TGTGCCAGCAGTTATTTAAGGGAGACAGATACGCAGTATTTT
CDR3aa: CASSYLRETDTQYF

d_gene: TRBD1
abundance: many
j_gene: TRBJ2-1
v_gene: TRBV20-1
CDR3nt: TGCAGTGCTGACGGACAGGGCATAGGTGAGCAGTTCTTC
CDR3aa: CSADGQGIGEQFF

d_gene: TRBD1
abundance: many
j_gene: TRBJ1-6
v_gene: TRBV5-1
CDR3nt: TGCGCCAGCAGCTTGGAGGACAGGGGGAGCTCCTATAATTCACCCCTCCACTTT
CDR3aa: CASSLEDRGSSYNSPLHF

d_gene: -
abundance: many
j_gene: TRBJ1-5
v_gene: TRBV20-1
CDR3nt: TGCAGTGCCTATAGGGGAAATAGCAATCAGCCCCAGCATTTT
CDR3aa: CSAYRGNSNQPQHF

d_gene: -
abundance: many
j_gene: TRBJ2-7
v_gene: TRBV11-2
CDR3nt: TGTGCCAGCAGCCAGGACAGTATTTCCTCCTACGAGCAGTACTTC
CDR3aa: CASSQDSISSYEQYF

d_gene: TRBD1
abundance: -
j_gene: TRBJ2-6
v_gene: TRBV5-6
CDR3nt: TGTGCCAGCAGCGCCCAGGGACAGATAAACGTCCTGACTTTC
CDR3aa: CASSAQGQINVLTF

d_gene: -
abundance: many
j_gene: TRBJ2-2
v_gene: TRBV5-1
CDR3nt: TGCGCCAGCAGCTTCCCCCCGACCCTGCCCGGGGAGCTGTTTTTT
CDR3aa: CASSFPPTLPGELFF

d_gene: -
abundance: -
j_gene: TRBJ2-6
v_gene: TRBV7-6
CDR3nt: TGTGCCAGCAGCTCCCTTGACAGGGGGGCCAACGTCCTGACTTTC
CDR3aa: CASSSLDRGANVLTF

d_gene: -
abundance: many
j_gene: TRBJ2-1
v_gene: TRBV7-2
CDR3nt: TGTGCCAGCAGCTTGGTGCGAGCAAATGAGCAGTTCTTC
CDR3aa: CASSLVRANEQFF

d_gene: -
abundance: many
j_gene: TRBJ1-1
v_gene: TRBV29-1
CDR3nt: TGCAGCGTTGAGCCGACAGGAGGGTCCATCCTTGAAGCTTTCTTT
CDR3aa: CSVEPTGGSILEAFF

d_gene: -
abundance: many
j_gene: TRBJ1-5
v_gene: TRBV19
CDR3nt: TGTGCCAGTAGTATTCCAGGGCGAGGGGGAATTCGCAATCAGCCCCAGCATTTT
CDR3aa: CASSIPGRGGIRNQPQHF

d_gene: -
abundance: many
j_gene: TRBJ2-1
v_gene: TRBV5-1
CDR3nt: TGCGCCAGCAGCTTGGCCGGACAGAGCGAAGGGAATGAGCAGTTCTTC
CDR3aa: CASSLAGQSEGNEQFF

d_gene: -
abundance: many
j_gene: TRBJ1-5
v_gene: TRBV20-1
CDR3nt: TGCAGTGCTAGAGATGAAAGGGGGGGACAGCCCCAGCATTTT
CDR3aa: CSARDERGGQPQHF

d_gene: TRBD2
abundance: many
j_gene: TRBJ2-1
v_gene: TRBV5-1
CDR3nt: TGCGCCAGCAGCCCCGGTGGTAGCGGGAACTACAATGAGCAGTTCTTC
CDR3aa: CASSPGGSGNYNEQFF

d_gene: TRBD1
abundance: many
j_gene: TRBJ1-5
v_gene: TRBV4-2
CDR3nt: TGTGCCAGCAGCCAATTATCAGGGGGGATGGGGAGCAATCAGCCCCAGCATTTT
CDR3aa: CASSQLSGGMGSNQPQHF

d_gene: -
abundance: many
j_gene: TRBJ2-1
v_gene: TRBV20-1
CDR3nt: TGCAGTGCTCGCTCAGTTCCTTCCTACAATGAGCAGTTCTTC
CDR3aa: CSARSVPSYNEQFF

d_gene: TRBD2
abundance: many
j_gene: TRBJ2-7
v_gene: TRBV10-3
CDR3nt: TGTGCCATCATCAGGCAGGGAGGGAACGAGCAGTACTTC
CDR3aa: CAIIRQGGNEQYF

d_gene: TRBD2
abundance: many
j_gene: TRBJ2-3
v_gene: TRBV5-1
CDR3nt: TGCGCCAGCAGCTTTGACGGGAGGAGCACAGATACGCAGTATTTT
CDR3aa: CASSFDGRSTDTQYF

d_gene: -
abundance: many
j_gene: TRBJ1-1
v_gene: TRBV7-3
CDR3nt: TGTGCCAGCAGCGGCGGAGGGACTGAAGCTTTCTTT
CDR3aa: CASSGGGTEAFF

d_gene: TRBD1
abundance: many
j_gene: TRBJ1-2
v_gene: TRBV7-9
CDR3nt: TGTGCCAGCAGCTTCCGGACAGGGGGCTACTATGGCTACACCTTC
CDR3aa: CASSFRTGGYYGYTF

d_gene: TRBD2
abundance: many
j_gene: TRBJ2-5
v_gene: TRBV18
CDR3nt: TGTGCCAGCTCACCACAGTTAGCGGGGTACCAAGAGACCCAGTACTTC
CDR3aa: CASSPQLAGYQETQYF

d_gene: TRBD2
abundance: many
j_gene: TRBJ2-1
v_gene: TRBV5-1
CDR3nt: TGCGCCAGCAGCGTCGGGACTAGGGACTCCAATGAGCAGTTCTTC
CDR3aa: CASSVGTRDSNEQFF

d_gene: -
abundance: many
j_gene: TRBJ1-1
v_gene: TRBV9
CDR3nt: TGTGCCAGCAAGGAGGGACATGGGAACACTGAAGCTTTCTTT
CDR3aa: CASKEGHGNTEAFF

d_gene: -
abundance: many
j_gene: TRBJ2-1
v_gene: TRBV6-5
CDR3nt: TGTGCCAGCAGTTACGGAGGTGAGCAGTTCTTC
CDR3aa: CASSYGGEQFF

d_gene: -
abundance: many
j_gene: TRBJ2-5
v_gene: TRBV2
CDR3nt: TGTGCCAGCAGGCTCGGGATCCAGTACTTC
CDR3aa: CASRLGIQYF

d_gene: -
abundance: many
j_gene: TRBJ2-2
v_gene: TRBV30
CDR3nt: TGTGCCTGGAGTGAGACCGGGGAGCTGTTTTTT
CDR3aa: CAWSETGELFF

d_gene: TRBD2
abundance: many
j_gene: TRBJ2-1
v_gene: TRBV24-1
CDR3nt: TGTGCCACCAGTGAACCTACCGGGACTAGCGATGAGCAGTTCTTC
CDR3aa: CATSEPTGTSDEQFF

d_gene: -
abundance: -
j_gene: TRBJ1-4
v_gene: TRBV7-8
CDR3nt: TGTGCCAGCAGCTTGGTCAGGGTTGCAACTAATGAAAAACTGTTTTTT
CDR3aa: CASSLVRVATNEKLFF

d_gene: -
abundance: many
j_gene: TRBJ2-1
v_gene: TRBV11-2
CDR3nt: TGTGCCAGCAGCCTCAATTCGGGAAACTACAATGAGCAGTTCTTC
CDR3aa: CASSLNSGNYNEQFF

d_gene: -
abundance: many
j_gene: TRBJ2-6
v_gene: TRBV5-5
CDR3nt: TGTGCCAGCAGCTTGGTGGGGGGCACTGGGGCCAACGTCCTGACTTTC
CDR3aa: CASSLVGGTGANVLTF

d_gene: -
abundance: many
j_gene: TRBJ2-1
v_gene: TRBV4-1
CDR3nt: TGCGCCAGCAGCCAAGGTCCCTCAGGGGCCCGCTACAATGAGCAGTTCTTC
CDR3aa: CASSQGPSGARYNEQFF

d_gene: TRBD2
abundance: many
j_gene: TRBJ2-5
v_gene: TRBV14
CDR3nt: TGTGCCAGCAGCCAACTAGCGGGAGAAGAGACCCAGTACTTC
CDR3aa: CASSQLAGEETQYF

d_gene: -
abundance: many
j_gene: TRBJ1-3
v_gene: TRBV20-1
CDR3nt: TGCAGTGCTAACGGGGACGCCACCTCTGGAAACACCATATATTTT
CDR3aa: CSANGDATSGNTIYF

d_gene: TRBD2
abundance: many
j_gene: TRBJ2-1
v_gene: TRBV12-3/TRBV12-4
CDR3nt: TGTGCCAGCAGCCGCACTAGCGGAGACTACAATGAGCAGTTCTTC
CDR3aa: CASSRTSGDYNEQFF

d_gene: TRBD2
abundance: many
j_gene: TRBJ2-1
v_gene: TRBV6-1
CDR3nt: TGTGCCAGCAGTCCCGGGACTAGCTTCAATGAGCAGTTCTTC
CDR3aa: CASSPGTSFNEQFF

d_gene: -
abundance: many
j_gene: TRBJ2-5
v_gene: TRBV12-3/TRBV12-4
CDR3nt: TGTGCCAGCAGTTCCCGGACCGGGCAAGAGACCCAGTACTTC
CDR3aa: CASSSRTGQETQYF

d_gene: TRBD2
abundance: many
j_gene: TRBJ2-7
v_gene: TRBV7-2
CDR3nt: TGTGCCAGCAGCAATAGCGGGACCCCCTACGAGCAGTACTTC
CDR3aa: CASSNSGTPYEQYF

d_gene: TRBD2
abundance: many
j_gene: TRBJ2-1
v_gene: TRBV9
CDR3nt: TGTGCCAGCAGCGTAGAGGGACTAGCGAATGAGCAGTTCTTC
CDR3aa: CASSVEGLANEQFF

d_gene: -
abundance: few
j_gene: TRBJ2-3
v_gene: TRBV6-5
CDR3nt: TGTGCCAGCAGGCTGGGTGAAGCGCAGTATTTT
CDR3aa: CASRLGEAQYF

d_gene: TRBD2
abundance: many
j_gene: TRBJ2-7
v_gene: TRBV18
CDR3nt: TGTGCCAGCTCACAAACTACTAGCGGTCATGTGGGTTTC
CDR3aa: CASSQTTSGHVGF

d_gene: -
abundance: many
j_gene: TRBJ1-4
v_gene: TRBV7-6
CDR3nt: TGTGCCAGCACGACACTGGGCGAAAAACTGTTTTTT
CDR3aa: CASTTLGEKLFF

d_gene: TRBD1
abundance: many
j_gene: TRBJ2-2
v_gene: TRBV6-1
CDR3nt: TGTGCCAGCAGTACCGGGACAGTTGGGGGGGAGCTGTTTTTT
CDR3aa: CASSTGTVGGELFF

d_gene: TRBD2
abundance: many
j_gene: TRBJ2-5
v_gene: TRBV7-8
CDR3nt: TGTGCCAGCAGCGCCGGACTAGCGGCAAATCAAGAGACCCAGTACTTC
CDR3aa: CASSAGLAANQETQYF

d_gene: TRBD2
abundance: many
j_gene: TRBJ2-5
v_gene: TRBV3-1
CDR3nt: TGTGCCAGCAGCCCTTTAACGGGAGGAGAGACCCAGTACTTC
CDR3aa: CASSPLTGGETQYF

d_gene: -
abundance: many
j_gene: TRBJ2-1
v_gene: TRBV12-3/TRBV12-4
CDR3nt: TGTGCCAGCAGTTCTCCGGCAGGGGGGTACAATGAGCAGTTCTTC
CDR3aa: CASSSPAGGYNEQFF

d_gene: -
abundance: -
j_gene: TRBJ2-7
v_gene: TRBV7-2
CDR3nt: TGTGCCAGCAGCTTAAAGGGGGTAGGAGGAGGTGAGCAGTACTTC
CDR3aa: CASSLKGVGGGEQYF

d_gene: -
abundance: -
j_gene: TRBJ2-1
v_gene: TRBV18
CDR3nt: TGTGCCAGCTCACCACGCCGGCAAACTGAGCAGTTCTTC
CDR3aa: CASSPRRQTEQFF

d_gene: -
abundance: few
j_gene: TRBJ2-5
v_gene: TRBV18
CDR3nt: TGTGCCAGCTCACCAAGGGACCAAGAGACCCAGTACTTC
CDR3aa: CASSPRDQETQYF

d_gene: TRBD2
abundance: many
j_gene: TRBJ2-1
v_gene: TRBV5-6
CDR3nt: TGTGCCAGCACCAGCGGGAGGGTCAATGAGCAGTTCTTC
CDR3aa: CASTSGRVNEQFF

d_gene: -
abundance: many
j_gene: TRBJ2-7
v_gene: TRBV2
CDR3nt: TGTGCCAGCAGTACGCCGGGCCTCGAGCAGTACTTC
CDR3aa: CASSTPGLEQYF

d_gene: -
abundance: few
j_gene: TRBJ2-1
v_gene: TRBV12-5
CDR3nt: TGTGCTAGTGGTCCAGGTTTTCGCTCCTACAATGAGCAGTTCTTC
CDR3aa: CASGPGFRSYNEQFF

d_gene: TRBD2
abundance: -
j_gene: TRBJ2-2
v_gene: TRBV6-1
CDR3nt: TGTGCCAGCAGTAAGACCTACGGACTAGCGGGAGGCGTCACCGGGGAGCTGTTTTTT
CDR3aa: CASSKTYGLAGGVTGELFF